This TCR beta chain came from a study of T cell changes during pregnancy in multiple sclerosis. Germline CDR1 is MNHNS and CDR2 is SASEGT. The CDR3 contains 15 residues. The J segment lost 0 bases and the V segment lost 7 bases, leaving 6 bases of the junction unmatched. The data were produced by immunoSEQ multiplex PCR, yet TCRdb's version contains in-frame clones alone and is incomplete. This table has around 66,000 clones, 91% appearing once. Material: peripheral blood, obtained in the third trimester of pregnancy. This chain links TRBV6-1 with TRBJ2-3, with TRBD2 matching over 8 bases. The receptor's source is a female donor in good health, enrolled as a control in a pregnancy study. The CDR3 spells CASNRGGASTDTQYF. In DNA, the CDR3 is TGTGCCAGCAATCGGGGGGGGGCTAGCACAGATACGCAGTATTTT.